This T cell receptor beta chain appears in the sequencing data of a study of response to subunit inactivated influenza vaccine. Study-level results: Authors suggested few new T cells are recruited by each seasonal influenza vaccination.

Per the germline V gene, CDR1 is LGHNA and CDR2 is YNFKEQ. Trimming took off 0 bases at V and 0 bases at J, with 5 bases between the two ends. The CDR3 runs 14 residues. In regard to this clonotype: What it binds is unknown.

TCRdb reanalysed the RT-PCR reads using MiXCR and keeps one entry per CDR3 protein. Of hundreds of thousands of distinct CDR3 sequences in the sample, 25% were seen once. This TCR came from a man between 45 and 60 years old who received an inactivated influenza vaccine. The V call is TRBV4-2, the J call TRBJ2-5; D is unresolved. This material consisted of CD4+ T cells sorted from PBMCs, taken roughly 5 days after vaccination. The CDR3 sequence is CASSQEGNQETQYF. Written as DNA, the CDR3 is TGTGCCAGCAGCCAAGAGGGGAACCAAGAGACCCAGTACTTC.